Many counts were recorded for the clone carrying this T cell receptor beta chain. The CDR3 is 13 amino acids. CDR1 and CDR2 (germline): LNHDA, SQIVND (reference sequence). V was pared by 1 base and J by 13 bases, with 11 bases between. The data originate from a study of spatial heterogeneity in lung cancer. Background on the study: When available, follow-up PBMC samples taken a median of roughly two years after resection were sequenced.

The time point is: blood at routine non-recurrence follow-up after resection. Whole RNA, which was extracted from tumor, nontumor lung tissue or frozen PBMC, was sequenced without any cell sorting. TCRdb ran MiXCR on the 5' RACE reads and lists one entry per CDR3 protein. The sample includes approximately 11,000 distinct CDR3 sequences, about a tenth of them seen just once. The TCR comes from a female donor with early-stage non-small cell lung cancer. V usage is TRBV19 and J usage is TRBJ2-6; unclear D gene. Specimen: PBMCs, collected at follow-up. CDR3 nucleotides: TGTGCCAGTAGTATAGCTACAGCAAAAGTCCTGACTTTC. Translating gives CASSIATAKVLTF.